What follows describes a single T cell receptor beta chain. Its matching antigen is unknown. RNA transcripts yielded amplified TCR beta CDR3 regions. Second-round multiplex PCR came after first-round RT-PCR with HTBI primers. MiXCR, run by TCRdb on the multiplex PCR reads, gives a single entry per CDR3 protein. The sample records about 550,000 distinct CDR3 sequences, about 40% being singletons. This entry comes from a study of Graves' ophthalmopathy and Graves' hyperthyroidism. Study at large: Ophthalmopathy not arising within 18 months of follow-up defined hyperthyroidism as stable. Study-wide results and limits: Blood also carried most expanded thyroid clonotypes exceeding 0.001 frequency.

Researchers turned away patients with other autoimmune diseases, uncontrolled infections, pregnancy or lactation. Reliance was placed on clinical symptoms, serum thyroxine, TRAb, thyroid ultrasound and orbital computed tomography for diagnosis. The CDR3 has 14 amino acids. V lost 1 base and J 2 bases, leaving 8 bases between the germline ends. CDR1 and CDR2 (germline): SNHLY, FYNNEI. The V and J genes are TRBV2 and TRBJ1-1, with a weak D call TRBD1 (5 bases). The TCR was taken from an adult man with Graves' hyperthyroidism. The source material was peripheral blood or thyroid tissue (not recorded which). The CDR3 DNA reads as TGTGCCAGCAGTGAAGGACAGACTAACACTGAAGCTTTCTTT. Translation: CASSEGQTNTEAFF.